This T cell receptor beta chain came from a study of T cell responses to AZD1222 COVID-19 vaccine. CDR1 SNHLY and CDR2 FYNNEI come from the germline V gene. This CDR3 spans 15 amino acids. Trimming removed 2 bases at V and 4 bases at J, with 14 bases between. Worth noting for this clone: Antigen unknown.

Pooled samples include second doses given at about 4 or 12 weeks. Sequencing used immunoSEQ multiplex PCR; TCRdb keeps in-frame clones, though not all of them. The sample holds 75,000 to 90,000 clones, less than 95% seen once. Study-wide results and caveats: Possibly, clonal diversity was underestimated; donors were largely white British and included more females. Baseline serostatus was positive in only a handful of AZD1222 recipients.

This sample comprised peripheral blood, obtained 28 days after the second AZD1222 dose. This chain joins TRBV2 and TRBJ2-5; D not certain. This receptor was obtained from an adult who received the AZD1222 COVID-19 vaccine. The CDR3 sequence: CASSEQGSPIETQYF. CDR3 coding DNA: TGTGCCAGCAGTGAACAAGGGTCCCCGATAGAGACCCAGTACTTC.